Below, one TCR beta chain is given with its context. Its antigen is not identified. The data derive from a study of T cell responses to AZD1222 COVID-19 vaccine. Study results and limitations: Variant regions that are unmutated are reportedly the target of nearly half of spike-specific TCRs. Across the whole spike, CD4 TCRs peaked at regions 160-218 and 743-854. Increased Spike-specific TCR breadth and depth were observed after two AZD1222 doses.

Measured with immunoSEQ multiplex PCR; TCRdb has only the in-frame clones, and not every one. Of about 140,000 clones listed, roughly 88% are singletons. The J segment lost 1 base and the V segment lost 2 bases, leaving 10 bases of the junction unmatched. Germline V lookup: CDR1 SGHTA, CDR2 FQGTGA. This CDR3 has 20 residues. The chain recombines TRBV7-3 with TRBJ2-2; the match to TRBD2 covers 13 bases. The TCR sequence derives from an adult who received the AZD1222 COVID-19 vaccine. The sequences come from peripheral blood, collected 28 days after the second AZD1222 dose. The CDR3 here is CASSLPQLAGGLKNTGELFF. In DNA, the CDR3 is TGTGCCAGCAGCTTACCCCAACTAGCGGGAGGGTTAAAGAACACCGGGGAGCTGTTTTTT.